The 30 T cell receptor beta chains listed next were all sequenced from one sample in a study of cytotoxic CD8 clonotypes in ibrutinib-treated CLL. Sequencing used immunoSEQ multiplex PCR; TCRdb keeps in-frame clones, though not all of them. The sample has about 50,000 clones, 50% to 70% seen once. This specimen consisted of PBMCs, obtained at disease progression, from a patient treated with ibrutinib. Receptor source: a human donor with chronic lymphocytic leukemia.

This clone is a singleton in its sample. V is TRBV5-1 and J is TRBJ1-2; TRBD1 matches 7 bases. The germline V gene has CDR1 SGHRS and CDR2 YFSETQ. The CDR3 consists of 15 residues. After removal of 3 bases from V and 2 bases from J, the junction contained 7 bases not matched to a gene. CDR3 nucleotides: TGCGCCAGCAGCTGGGTTGGGACAGTAAACTATGGCTACACCTTC. Protein product: CASSWVGTVNYGYTF.

This clone appeared a few times. The chain uses TRBV6-5 and TRBJ2-1; D is unclear. Germline V lookup: CDR1 MNHEY, CDR2 SVGAGI. The germline V and J ends were trimmed by 6 bases and 12 bases, with 15 bases remaining between them. This CDR3 has 12 amino acids. CDR3 bases: TGTGCCAGCAGGGGCCATACAATGATGCAGTTCTTC. As protein: CASRGHTMMQFF.

The chain is built from TRBV10-3 and TRBJ1-2, with 7 bases matching TRBD1. V lost 7 bases to trimming and J lost 4 bases; unmatched junction nucleotides: 9. The CDR3 is made up of 14 amino acids. From germline, CDR1 is ENHRY and CDR2 SYGVKD. As DNA, the CDR3 is TGTGCCATCACCGCTGACAGGGTAGGCTATGGCTACACCTTC. It specifies CAITADRVGYGYTF.

J is TRBJ2-3 and V is TRBV4-3; 14 bases map to TRBD2. This CDR3 spans 15 amino acids. Per germline, CDR1 LGHNA and CDR2 YSLEER. J lost 9 bases, V lost 3 bases, and 5 bases had no gene match. The CDR3 DNA sequence: TGCGCCAGCAGCCACACTGGACTAGCGGGAGGAACGCAGTATTTT. Protein product: CASSHTGLAGGTQYF.

This clone was seen more than once but under ten times. DNA for the CDR3: TGTGCCTGGAGTGGAATGTTTGAAGCTTTCTTT. Protein sequence: CAWSGMFEAFF. The genes are TRBV30 and TRBJ1-1; D is unclear. CDR1 is GTSNPN, CDR2 SVGIG, per germline (reference sequence). Trimming removed 1 base at V and 7 bases at J, with 7 bases between. CDR3 size: 11 residues. Full variable domain (outside the CDR3, taken from reference TRBV30 and TRBJ1-1): SQTIHQWPATLVQPVGSPLSLECTVEGTSNPNLYWYRQAAGRGLQLLFYSVGIGQISSEVPQNLSASRPQDRQFILSSKKLLLSDSGFYLCAWSGMFEAFFGQGTRLTVV.

The rearrangement uses TRBV19 and TRBJ1-3, with a possible D match to TRBD1 (5 bases). The germline gives CDR1 LNHDA, CDR2 SQIVND (reference sequence). This CDR3 comprises 15 residues. The V and J ends lost 7 bases and 4 bases respectively, with 17 bases between them. The DNA of the CDR3 is TGTGCCAGTACCACCTCCGGAGGGGCAGGAAACACCATATATTTT. Protein sequence: CASTTSGGAGNTIYF.

The chain employs TRBV30 and TRBJ2-1; tentative D call: TRBD1 (6 bases). The V end lost 4 bases, the J end lost 9 bases, and 13 bases lay between the germline ends. The length of the CDR3 is 12 residues. Germline CDR1 GTSNPN, CDR2 SVGIG (reference sequence). CDR3 in DNA: TGTGCCTGGAAGGGGGTGTTCAGTGAGCAGTTCTTC. Translating it yields CAWKGVFSEQFF.

This clone was seen a few times. The rearrangement joins TRBV27 to TRBJ1-5; 8 bases fit TRBD1. The V and J ends lost 5 bases and 6 bases, in that order; junction bases with no gene match: 6. CDR1 MNHEY and CDR2 SMNVEV come from the germline V gene (reference sequence). CDR3 length: 14 residues. The CDR3 DNA follows: TGTGCCAGCAGTCTGAGGACAGGGACTCAGCCCCAGCATTTT. Amino acids: CASSLRTGTQPQHF.

The chain combines TRBV7-2 with TRBJ1-1; no clear D gene. CDR3 length: 14 residues. The V gene lost 5 bases and the J gene lost 0 bases, with 10 bases spanning the gap. Per the germline V gene, CDR1 is SGHTA and CDR2 is FQGNSA. The CDR3 DNA is TGTGCCAGCAGCCCAGTCGGATTGAACACTGAAGCTTTCTTT. It encodes CASSPVGLNTEAFF.

The chain recombines TRBV7-6 with TRBJ2-3; D possibly corresponds to TRBD1 (5 bases). V lost 1 base and J 4 bases, leaving 15 bases between the germline ends. Germline lookup yields CDR1 SGHVS and CDR2 FNYEAQ. The CDR3 runs 16 residues. The CDR3 DNA is TGTGCCAGCAGCTTAGGGGGCTCGTTGGTTGCAGATACGCAGTATTTT. Its protein is CASSLGGSLVADTQYF.

The chain couples TRBV11-2 to TRBJ2-3; no clear D. Germline lookup yields CDR1 SGHAT and CDR2 FQNNGV. The germline V and J ends were trimmed by 3 bases and 2 bases, with 12 bases remaining between them. The CDR3 totals 15 residues. In nucleotides, the CDR3 is TGTGCCAGCAGCTTGTTCCGGGCCTCCACAGATACGCAGTATTTT. As protein: CASSLFRASTDTQYF.

The V call is TRBV28, the J call TRBJ1-4, with unresolved D. Germline CDR1 and CDR2: MDHEN and SYDVKM. The V gene lost 7 bases and the J gene lost 5 bases, with 11 bases spanning the gap. CDR3 length: 13 amino acids. In nucleotides, the CDR3 is TGTGCCAGCAACCAAATCTTCAATGAAAAACTGTTTTTT. Translation gives CASNQIFNEKLFF.

V and J are TRBV11-2 and TRBJ1-2, with TRBD1 identical over 11 bases. Germline V CDR1 and CDR2: SGHAT, FQNNGV. V gave up 5 bases and J gave up 6 bases; unmatched junction bases: 2. This CDR3 region has 13 residues. The DNA for the CDR3 is TGTGCCAGCAGCAGGACAGGGGGCAATGGCTACACCTTC. Translation: CASSRTGGNGYTF. Supplemented by reference TRBV11-2 and TRBJ1-2, the full variable domain reads EAGVAQSPRYKIIEKRQSVAFWCNPISGHATLYWYQQILGQGPKLLIQFQNNGVVDDSQLPKDRFSAERLKGVDSTLKIQPAKLEDSAVYLCASSRTGGNGYTFGSGTRLTVV.

The chain couples TRBV11-1 to TRBJ1-1; the match to TRBD1 covers 7 bases. Germline V CDR1 and CDR2: SGHAT, FQDESV (reference sequence). The CDR3 sequence is 15 residues long. V lost 6 bases to trimming and J lost 1 base; unmatched junction nucleotides: 8. In DNA, the CDR3 is TGTGCCAGCAGTTCCAACAGGGGAGGGAACACTGAAGCTTTCTTT. The encoded protein is CASSSNRGGNTEAFF. The full variable domain, with the rest looked up from reference TRBV11-1 and TRBJ1-1, is EAEVAQSPRYKITEKSQAVAFWCDPISGHATLYWYRQILGQGPELLVQFQDESVVDDSQLPKDRFSAERLKGVDSTLKIQPAELGDSAMYLCASSSNRGGNTEAFFGQGTRLTVV.

Of note for this clone: A read error may produce the germline difference seen at one junction end. The V gene is TRBV5-6, the J gene TRBJ2-3; TRBD1 agrees at 11 bases. The CDR3 runs 15 residues. From germline, CDR1 is SGHDT and CDR2 YYEEEE. The CDR3 loop reads CASTLGQGVGDTQYF. CDR3 nucleotide sequence: TGTGCCAGCACCTTGGGACAGGGGGTTGGAGATACGCAGTATTTT.

This clone was counted between two and nine times. The V gene is TRBV7-2, the J gene TRBJ2-7; 8 bases are shared with TRBD1. CDR1 is SGHTA and CDR2 is FQGNSA in the germline V gene. This CDR3 region has 15 residues. Trimming removed 4 bases from V and 5 bases from J; junction bases left unmatched: 10. CDR3 DNA sequence: TGTGCCAGCAGCTACGGGGACAGGCCAGGGGACGAGCAGTACTTC. This gives the protein CASSYGDRPGDEQYF.

V gene TRBV5-1 combines with J gene TRBJ2-7; no clear D. Trimming shortened V by 0 bases and J by 1 base, and 8 bases separated the two germline ends. CDR3 size: 14 residues. Germline V gene sequence: CDR1 SGHRS, CDR2 YFSETQ. CDR3 protein: CASSLDPSSYEQYF. DNA of the CDR3: TGCGCCAGCAGCTTGGACCCCAGTTCCTACGAGCAGTACTTC.

This chain connects TRBV7-9 to TRBJ1-1; D unclear. CDR1 is SEHNR, CDR2 FQNEAQ, per germline (reference sequence). Deletions cut 6 bases from V and 2 bases from J, with 13 bases between. CDR3 length equals 14 residues. The CDR3 is CASREVELNTEAFF. CDR3 coding DNA: TGTGCCAGCAGGGAGGTTGAGCTTAACACTGAAGCTTTCTTT.

The chain combines TRBV10-2 with TRBJ2-7; possible D gene TRBD2, 6 bases. The length of the CDR3 is 11 residues. CDR1 is WSHSY and CDR2 is SAAADI in the germline V gene. V was clipped by 8 bases and J by 1 base, with 6 bases between them. This CDR3 is CASGGSYEQYF. The DNA of the CDR3 is TGCGCCAGCGGGGGGTCCTACGAGCAGTACTTC.

V gene TRBV28 combines with J gene TRBJ1-2; the D gene is possibly TRBD1 (5 bases). V was cut by 2 bases and J by 10 bases, with 23 bases left in between. CDR3 size: 16 residues. The germline CDR1 and CDR2 sequences are MDHEN and SYDVKM. The CDR3 sequence is CASSLGQEGLWRDYTF. The CDR3 nucleotides read TGTGCCAGCAGTTTAGGGCAGGAGGGGCTATGGAGGGACTACACCTTC.

Worth noting for this clone: One end of the junction is discordant with germline, which a read error may explain. The chain links TRBV7-8 to TRBJ2-7; D gene unclear. Germline assignment: CDR1 SGHVS and CDR2 FQNEAQ. The length of the CDR3 is 11 residues. The CDR3 DNA reads as TGTGCCAGCAGCATGGATCACGAACAGTACTTC. This encodes CASSMDHEQYF.

The chain combines TRBV30 with TRBJ2-3; no definite D call. Trimming took 3 bases from V and 2 from J, leaving 15 bases between them. In germline, CDR1 is GTSNPN, CDR2 SVGIG (reference sequence). The CDR3 is made up of 15 amino acids. The CDR3 loop reads CAWSLWGGTTDTQYF. The CDR3 bases are TGTGCCTGGAGCCTCTGGGGTGGAACCACAGATACGCAGTATTTT.

The chain links TRBV7-7 to TRBJ2-3; D gene ambiguous. The CDR3 consists of 13 residues. CDR1 is SSHAT, CDR2 FNYEAQ, per germline (reference sequence). Trimming removed 5 bases at V and 0 bases at J, with 6 bases between. The CDR3 coding sequence is TGTGCCAGCAGCGTCAGTAGCACAGATACGCAGTATTTT. Translated: CASSVSSTDTQYF.

A few counts support this clone. This sequence joins TRBV9 and TRBJ2-3; D not resolved. The CDR3 spans 15 residues. From germline, CDR1 is SGDLS and CDR2 YYNGEE. The V gene lost 4 bases and the J gene lost 4 bases, with 16 bases spanning the gap. CDR3 sequence reads: CASSPTPVGADTQYF. In nucleotides, the CDR3 is TGTGCCAGCAGCCCAACGCCAGTGGGTGCAGATACGCAGTATTTT. The full variable domain, completed using reference TRBV9 and TRBJ2-3, is DSGVTQTPKHLITATGQRVTLRCSPRSGDLSVYWYQQSLDQGLQFLIQYYNGEERAKGNILERFSAQQFPDLHSELNLSSLELGDSALYFCASSPTPVGADTQYFGPGTRLTVL.

This clone came up a few times. V usage is TRBV11-1 and J usage is TRBJ2-2; D not resolved. The V end lost 6 bases, the J end lost 6 bases, and 11 bases lay between the germline ends. The CDR3 spans 13 residues. Germline lookup yields CDR1 SGHAT and CDR2 FQDESV (reference sequence). CDR3: CASSNWVSGELFF. CDR3 DNA sequence: TGTGCCAGCAGTAACTGGGTTTCCGGGGAGCTGTTTTTT.

The rearrangement joins TRBV7-9 to TRBJ2-7; D is unresolved. The V and J ends lost 7 bases and 5 bases respectively, with 12 bases between them. There are 12 residues in the CDR3. CDR1 and CDR2 from the germline V gene are SEHNR and FQNEAQ (reference sequence). Here the CDR3 reads CASTDLVNEQYF. The CDR3 nucleotides read TGTGCCAGCACCGACTTGGTCAACGAGCAGTACTTC.

The chain combines TRBV4-1 with TRBJ2-2, with unresolved D. Germline V gene lookup returns CDR1 MGHRA and CDR2 YSYEKL. CDR3 size: 14 residues. Trimming took 2 bases from V and 6 from J, leaving 10 bases between them. The CDR3 loop is CASSQYGSSGELFF. CDR3 nucleotide sequence: TGCGCCAGCAGCCAATATGGATCGTCCGGGGAGCTGTTTTTT.

The V gene is TRBV4-1, the J gene TRBJ2-1; a possible D gene is TRBD2 (5 bases). From germline, CDR1 is MGHRA and CDR2 YSYEKL. This CDR3 is 14 amino acids long. Trimming pared 1 base from V and 4 bases from J, leaving 8 bases between. The DNA of the CDR3 is TGCGCCAGCAGCCAAGTCGGACTGTACAATGAGCAGTTCTTC. Its protein is CASSQVGLYNEQFF.

In nucleotides, the CDR3 is TGTGCCACCAGGACAGGGGTGGGGAATGGTGAAAAACTGTTTTTT. Its translation is CATRTGVGNGEKLFF. The rearrangement joins TRBV15 to TRBJ1-4; 8 positions match TRBD1. CDR3 length: 15 residues. V trimming: 6 bases; J trimming: 7 bases; junction bases outside the gene matches: 10. Germline values: CDR1 LNHNV, CDR2 YYDKDF (reference sequence). The full variable domain, with the rest looked up from reference TRBV15 and TRBJ1-4, is DAMVIQNPRYQVTQFGKPVTLSCSQTLNHNVMYWYQQKSSQAPKLLFHYYDKDFNNEADTPDNFQSRRPNTSFCFLDIRSPGLGDTAMYLCATRTGVGNGEKLFFGSGTQLSVL.

V gene TRBV30 combines with J gene TRBJ1-3; D uncertain. Trimming removed 3 bases from V and 2 bases from J, with 11 bases in between. The CDR3 is 14 residues long. The germline V gene has CDR1 GTSNPN and CDR2 SVGIG (reference sequence). CDR3 sequence reads: CAWRLTGTGNTIYF. The CDR3 DNA is TGTGCCTGGAGGTTGACGGGGACTGGAAACACCATATATTTT.